The rows below give T cell receptor beta chains drawn from one sample of a study of T cell changes during pregnancy in multiple sclerosis. Some clones are missing from TCRdb's copy, which holds only in-frame ones; the method was immunoSEQ multiplex PCR. The sample consists of about 40,000 clones, approximately 93% of them appearing once. Sample: CD8+ T cells from peripheral blood mononuclear cells, taken in the third trimester of pregnancy. The receptors were gathered from a female donor with multiple sclerosis, enrolled in a pregnancy study. The CDR3 runs from the conserved cysteine through the conserved F or W. D genes are given only for firm matches. Size is stated for part of the rows, as once, few or many counts, or as a class when the clone is expanded.

>TRBD1|NA|TRBJ2-7|TRBV5-6
CASSLGTGGGSEQYF
TGTGCCAGCAGCCTCGGGACAGGGGGTGGCTCGGAGCAGTACTTC
>NA|NA|TRBJ2-5|TRBV4-1
CASSQDPGTTQETQYF
TGCGCCAGCAGCCAAGATCCAGGAACCACACAAGAGACCCAGTACTTC
>NA|NA|TRBJ2-1|TRBV2
CASSLSGNFNEQFF
TGTGCCAGCAGTCTTAGCGGAAACTTCAATGAGCAGTTCTTC
>TRBD2|NA|TRBJ2-1|TRBV6-5
CASSYLAGGPEEQFF
TGTGCCAGCAGTTACCTAGCGGGGGGGCCAGAAGAGCAGTTCTTC
>NA|NA|TRBJ2-3|TRBV14
CASSQYVGPPGDTQYF
TGTGCCAGCAGCCAATATGTGGGCCCGCCGGGGGATACGCAGTATTTT
>NA|NA|TRBJ2-6|TRBV14
CASSQDGSSGANVLTF
TGTGCCAGCAGCCAAGATGGTAGCTCTGGGGCCAACGTCCTGACTTTC
>TRBD1|NA|TRBJ2-3|TRBV18
CASSPGTGGDTQYF
TGTGCCAGCTCACCCGGGACAGGAGGAGATACGCAGTATTTT
>TRBD2|NA|TRBJ2-7|TRBV7-9
CASSFSGGTYEQYF
TGTGCCAGCAGCTTTAGCGGGGGTACCTACGAGCAGTACTTC
>NA|NA|TRBJ2-1|TRBV20-1
CSAQTGTPQFF
TGCAGTGCTCAGACCGGGACACCTCAGTTCTTC
>TRBD2|NA|TRBJ2-3|TRBV27
CASSLLRTSGGPGSDTQYF
TGTGCCAGCAGTTTATTGCGGACTAGCGGGGGGCCGGGGTCGGATACGCAGTATTTT
>TRBD1|few|TRBJ1-4|TRBV6-1
CASSERTGWFDEKLFF
TGTGCCAGCAGTGAAAGGACAGGGTGGTTTGATGAAAAACTGTTTTTT
>TRBD2|once|TRBJ2-7|TRBV13
CASSLGYSGGTYEQYF
TGTGCCAGCAGCTTAGGTTACAGCGGGGGGACCTACGAGCAGTACTTC
>TRBD1|once|TRBJ1-1|TRBV5-4
CASSSKTGGGTEAFF
TGTGCCAGCAGCTCCAAGACAGGGGGCGGAACTGAAGCTTTCTTT
>NA|NA|TRBJ2-7|TRBV29-1
CSVAGTEVYEQYF
TGCAGCGTTGCAGGAACGGAGGTTTACGAGCAGTACTTC
>NA|few|TRBJ2-7|TRBV21-1
CGTAGGRCHEQYF
TGTGGCACAGCGGGGGGTAGGTGTCACGAGCAGTACTTC
>NA|NA|TRBJ2-7|TRBV7-9
CASSRGYRDWTYEQYF
TGTGCCAGCAGCCGAGGGTACAGGGATTGGACCTACGAGCAGTACTTC